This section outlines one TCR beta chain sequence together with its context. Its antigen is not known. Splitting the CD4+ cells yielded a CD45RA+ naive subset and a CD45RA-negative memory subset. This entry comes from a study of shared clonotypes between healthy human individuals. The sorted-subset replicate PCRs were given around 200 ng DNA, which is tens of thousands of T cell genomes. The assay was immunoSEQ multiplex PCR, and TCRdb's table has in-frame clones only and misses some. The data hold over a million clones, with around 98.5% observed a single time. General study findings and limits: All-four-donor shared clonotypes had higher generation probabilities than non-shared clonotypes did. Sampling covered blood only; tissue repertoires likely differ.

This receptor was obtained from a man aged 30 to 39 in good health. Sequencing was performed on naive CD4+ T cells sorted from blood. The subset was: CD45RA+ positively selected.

The CDR3 here is CASNPRTRGIYEQYF. In nucleotides, the CDR3 is TGTGCCAGCAATCCCCGGACTAGAGGCATCTACGAGCAGTACTTC. The chain uses TRBV2 and TRBJ2-7, with 7 bases matching TRBD2. V was pared by 7 bases and J by 3 bases, with 12 bases of the junction left unmatched. In germline, CDR1 is SNHLY, CDR2 FYNNEI. There are 15 residues in the CDR3. The variable domain in full, with the rest retrieved from reference TRBV2 and TRBJ2-7, is EPEVTQTPSHQVTQMGQEVILRCVPISNHLYFYWYRQILGQKVEFLVSFYNNEISEKSEIFDDQFSVERPDGSNFTLKIRSTKLEDSAMYFCASNPRTRGIYEQYFGPGTRLTVT.